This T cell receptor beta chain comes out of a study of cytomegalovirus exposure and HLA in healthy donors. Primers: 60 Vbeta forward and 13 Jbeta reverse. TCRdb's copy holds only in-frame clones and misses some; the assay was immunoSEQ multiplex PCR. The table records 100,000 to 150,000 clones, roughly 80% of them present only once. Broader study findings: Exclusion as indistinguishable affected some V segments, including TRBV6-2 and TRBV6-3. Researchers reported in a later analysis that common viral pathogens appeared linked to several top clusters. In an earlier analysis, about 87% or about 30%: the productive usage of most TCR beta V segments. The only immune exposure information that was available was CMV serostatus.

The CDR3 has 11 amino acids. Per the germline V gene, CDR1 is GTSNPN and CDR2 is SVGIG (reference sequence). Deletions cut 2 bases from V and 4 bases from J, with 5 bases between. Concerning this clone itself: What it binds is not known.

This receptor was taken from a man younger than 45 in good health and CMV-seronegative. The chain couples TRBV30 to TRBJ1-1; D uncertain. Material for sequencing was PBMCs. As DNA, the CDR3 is TGTGCCTGGAGTCTAGGCACTGAAGCTTTCTTT. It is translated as CAWSLGTEAFF.